This T cell receptor (beta chain) derives from a study of blood T cells in healthy people across ages. Study-level findings and limits: Whereas aged donors had fewer naive CD4+ cells, long-lived donors had more of them and higher diversity.

CDR1 and CDR2 (germline): ENHRY, SYGVKD. V lost 3 bases, J lost 10 bases, and 13 bases stayed unmatched. This CDR3 region has 15 residues. Collection of 8.5 to 10 milliliters of peripheral blood was performed for each donor. A second PCR, run for roughly 7 to 12 cycles, used a sample-barcoded 5' primer plus a J-beta primer mix. Unique molecular identifiers of 12 random nucleotides labeled each cDNA. TCRdb re-analysed the 5' RACE reads in MiXCR, keeping a single row per CDR3 protein. The sample holds 600,000 or so distinct CDR3 sequences; roughly 30% are singletons and the top ten take 15% to 18%. A note on this clonotype: Its specificity is unknown.

Material for sequencing was blood. This TCR came from a woman aged 80 or older in good health. The J gene is TRBJ2-7, the V gene TRBV10-3, with 9 bases fitting TRBD2. The CDR3 spells CAISDCAGGQEAQYF. CDR3 coding DNA: TGTGCCATCAGTGATTGCGCGGGGGGGCAAGAGGCCCAGTACTTC.